These 32 T cell receptor beta chains were sequenced from one sample in a study of blood T cell repertoires in COVID-19. Repertoires were generated with immunoSEQ multiplex PCR, while TCRdb's copy carries only in-frame clones and drops some. This table holds about 100,000 clones, around 93% found once. Specimen: peripheral blood. Receptors originate from a man aged 50 to 60 with acute or convalescent COVID-19.

In this sample, this clone turned up once. J is TRBJ2-1 and V is TRBV5-1, with TRBD2 matching over 12 bases. The V and J ends lost 4 bases and 0 bases, in that order; junction bases with no gene match: 5. Germline CDR1 and CDR2: SGHRS and YFSETQ. The CDR3 runs 17 residues. CDR3: CASSGGLAGSSYNEQFF. The CDR3 coding sequence is TGCGCCAGCAGCGGCGGACTAGCGGGAAGCTCCTACAATGAGCAGTTCTTC.

This chain connects TRBV15 to TRBJ1-6, with TRBD1 matching 7 bases. The V gene's germline CDR1 is LNHNV and CDR2 YYDKDF (reference sequence). This CDR3 has 15 residues. Trimming removed 3 bases from V and 7 bases from J; junction bases left unmatched: 6. The CDR3 spells CATSRGGQSNSPLHF. The CDR3 DNA is TGTGCCACCAGCAGGGGGGGACAGTCGAATTCACCCCTCCACTTT.

The chain recombines TRBV7-2 with TRBJ1-1; D is unclear. Germline CDR1 SGHTA, CDR2 FQGNSA. With 0 bases removed from V and 0 bases from J, the gap between germline ends came to 8 bases. The CDR3 spans 15 residues. The DNA for the CDR3 is TGTGCCAGCAGCTTAGCCCCGGGGATGAACACTGAAGCTTTCTTT. It codes for CASSLAPGMNTEAFF.

V and J are TRBV28 and TRBJ1-2; 11 bases align to TRBD1. CDR3 size: 12 residues. The germline CDR1 and CDR2 sequences are MDHEN and SYDVKM. V was clipped by 3 bases and J by 12 bases; unmatched bases: 3. CDR3 in amino acids: CASSLGQGVNTF. The CDR3 DNA is TGTGCCAGCAGTTTGGGACAGGGGGTCAACACCTTC.

The V and J genes are TRBV5-4 and TRBJ2-3; D is possibly TRBD2 (6 bases). V was clipped by 3 bases and J by 10 bases, with 24 bases between them. CDR1 is SGHNT and CDR2 is YYREEE in the germline V gene (reference sequence). The CDR3 runs 16 residues. Here the CDR3 reads CASSSPGDSRSVAQYF. The CDR3, as DNA: TGTGCCAGCAGCTCCCCGGGGGACTCCCGTAGTGTCGCGCAGTATTTT.

The rearrangement joins TRBV13 to TRBJ2-1; D unclear. The CDR3 extends over 12 amino acids. The V and J ends lost 4 bases and 3 bases respectively, with 4 bases between them. The germline V gene encodes CDR1 PRHDT and CDR2 FYEKMQ (reference sequence). The CDR3 DNA follows: TGTGCCAGCAGCTCCCGCTACAATGAGCAGTTCTTC. It specifies CASSSRYNEQFF.

V gene TRBV6-5 combines with J gene TRBJ1-3; no clear D gene. The V and J ends lost 6 bases and 0 bases respectively, with 3 bases between them. Germline V gives CDR1 MNHEY, CDR2 SVGAGI. CDR3 length: 12 amino acids. The CDR3 sequence: CASRASGNTIYF. DNA of the CDR3: TGTGCCAGCAGGGCCTCTGGAAACACCATATATTTT.

The V call is TRBV19, the J call TRBJ2-7; the match to TRBD1 covers 7 bases. This CDR3 has 11 amino acids. In germline, CDR1 is LNHDA, CDR2 SQIVND (reference sequence). The J segment lost 1 base and the V segment lost 11 bases, leaving 2 bases of the junction unmatched. For the CDR3, the DNA is TGTGCCTCGGGACAGTCCTACGAGCAGTACTTC. Its translation is CASGQSYEQYF.

The rearrangement uses TRBV7-9 and TRBJ1-2; maybe TRBD1 (5 bases). V lost 5 bases and J 0 bases, leaving 10 bases between the germline ends. Germline CDR1 SEHNR, CDR2 FQNEAQ (reference sequence). The CDR3 totals 14 residues. The CDR3: CASSPGITNYGYTF. The CDR3, as DNA: TGTGCCAGCAGCCCAGGGATTACTAACTATGGCTACACCTTC.

The rearrangement joins TRBV30 to TRBJ1-2; D is ambiguous. In germline, CDR1 is GTSNPN, CDR2 SVGIG (reference sequence). V was trimmed by 0 bases and J by 4 bases, leaving 9 bases between them. The CDR3 extends over 13 amino acids. DNA of the CDR3: TGTGCCTGGAGTGTGAGTAAGAGCTATGGCTACACCTTC. Its translation is CAWSVSKSYGYTF.

The J gene is TRBJ2-7, the V gene TRBV11-2; possibly TRBD1 for D (5 bases). The length of the CDR3 is 15 residues. Trimming removed 0 bases from V and 3 bases from J, with 12 bases in between. Per germline, CDR1 SGHAT and CDR2 FQNNGV. Here the CDR3 reads CASSLDRKGIYEQYF. CDR3 nucleotides: TGTGCCAGCAGCTTAGATCGAAAGGGGATCTACGAGCAGTACTTC.

This rearrangement joins TRBV28 to TRBJ2-3, with 11 bases lining up with TRBD2. The CDR3 runs 16 residues. With 4 bases clipped from V and 4 bases from J, the junction kept 7 bases outside the gene matches. The germline V gene encodes CDR1 MDHEN and CDR2 SYDVKM. CDR3: CASSSSSGGSADTQYF. In DNA form, the CDR3 reads TGTGCCAGCAGTTCATCTAGCGGGGGGAGCGCAGATACGCAGTATTTT.

The chain combines TRBV19 with TRBJ1-1, with 7 nucleotides matching TRBD1. With V trimmed by 1 base and J by 1 base, 3 bases remained unmatched. This CDR3 region has 15 residues. Germline V gene lookup returns CDR1 LNHDA and CDR2 SQIVND (reference sequence). CDR3 in amino acids: CASSIGDSRNTEAFF. The CDR3 bases are TGTGCCAGTAGTATAGGGGACAGCCGGAACACTGAAGCTTTCTTT.

The chain is built from TRBV27 and TRBJ2-1; 8 nucleotides line up with TRBD2. The CDR3 has 15 residues. Germline V gives CDR1 MNHEY, CDR2 SMNVEV (reference sequence). J gave up 0 bases and V 6 bases, and 4 bases lay outside the gene matches. CDR3: CASRPGGGSYNEQFF. Written as DNA, the CDR3 is TGTGCCAGCAGGCCGGGGGGGGGCTCCTACAATGAGCAGTTCTTC.

The genes are TRBV7-8 and TRBJ1-1; D is unresolved. Germline assignment: CDR1 SGHVS and CDR2 FQNEAQ. With 3 bases removed from V and 0 bases from J, the gap between germline ends came to 8 bases. The CDR3 has 14 residues. The CDR3 region is CASSFEGLNTEAFF. The DNA for the CDR3 is TGTGCCAGCAGCTTCGAGGGATTGAACACTGAAGCTTTCTTT.

The J gene is TRBJ1-3, the V gene TRBV9; D is possibly TRBD1 (6 bases). The CDR3 contains 17 residues. The germline CDR1 and CDR2 sequences are SGDLS and YYNGEE. With 3 bases removed from V and 3 bases from J, the gap between germline ends came to 19 bases. The CDR3 nucleotides are TGTGCCAGCAGCGAGGGTGGACAGTTGCTTTTTGGAAACACCATATATTTT. Amino acid sequence: CASSEGGQLLFGNTIYF.

V is TRBV21-1 and J is TRBJ2-1; TRBD2 was called by the table and not checked on the DNA. TRBV21-1 is noted as a pseudogene. The CDR3 runs to 13 residues. The CDR3 sequence is CAVTRDYSNEQFF. In DNA, the CDR3 is TGTGCCGTCACCCGGGACTATTCAAATGAGCAGTTCTTC.

The chain combines TRBV7-9 with TRBJ2-7; D perhaps matches TRBD1 (6 bases). The CDR3 has 15 residues. Germline V lookup: CDR1 SEHNR, CDR2 FQNEAQ (reference sequence). V dropped 5 bases and J dropped 2 bases, with 16 bases sitting between them. The CDR3 region has the DNA TGTGCCAGCAGCCGAGTTACAGGGACACCCTACGAGCAGTACTTC. Translated: CASSRVTGTPYEQYF.

The gene calls are TRBV6-6 and TRBJ2-2; 7 bases match TRBD2. There are 15 residues in the CDR3. With V trimmed by 6 bases and J by 0 bases, 4 bases remained unmatched. Germline assignment: CDR1 MNHNY and CDR2 SVGAGI (reference sequence). The CDR3 bases are TGTGCCAGCAGACCGGGGGGAACGAACACCGGGGAGCTGTTTTTT. Its translation: CASRPGGTNTGELFF.

This chain connects TRBV12-3 or TRBV12-4 to TRBJ1-2; D is unresolved. The CDR3 runs 12 residues. The germline V and J ends were trimmed by 7 bases and 4 bases, with 10 bases remaining between them. Here the CDR3 DNA reads TGTGCCAGCACCGGCGGTAGCTATGGCTACACCTTC. It yields the protein CASTGGSYGYTF.

This chain uses TRBV19 with TRBJ1-5; maybe TRBD1 (6 bases). Between the trimmed V and J ends, which lost 6 bases and 6 bases, there was a span of 27 bases. This CDR3 spans 18 amino acids. Germline V gene lookup returns CDR1 LNHDA and CDR2 SQIVND (reference sequence). CDR3 in DNA: TGTGCCAGTAGCACCCCGAACCATGCAGGGGCAAGTAGTCAGCCCCAGCATTTT. Protein product: CASSTPNHAGASSQPQHF. Full variable domain (missing parts from reference TRBV19 and TRBJ1-5): DGGITQSPKYLFRKEGQNVTLSCEQNLNHDAMYWYRQDPGQGLRLIYYSQIVNDFQKGDIAEGYSVSREKKESFPLTVTSAQKNPTAFYLCASSTPNHAGASSQPQHFGDGTRLSIL.

The rearrangement links TRBV5-1 to TRBJ1-3, with D uncertain. The CDR3 spans 16 residues. CDR1 is SGHRS and CDR2 is YFSETQ in the germline V gene. Trimming left V 0 bases short and J 0 bases short, with 10 bases between. In nucleotides, the CDR3 is TGCGCCAGCAGCTTGGCCGGTCAAAGCTCTGGAAACACCATATATTTT. Translated: CASSLAGQSSGNTIYF.

The chain carries TRBV3-1 (or the pseudogene TRBV3-2) and TRBJ1-3; D is ambiguous. The germline V gene has CDR1 LGHDT and CDR2 YNNKEL (reference sequence). Trimming removed 3 bases from V and 4 bases from J, with 7 bases in between. The CDR3 totals 13 residues. The CDR3 loop is CASSQQTGNTIYF. CDR3 nucleotide sequence: TGTGCCAGCAGCCAGCAAACAGGAAACACCATATATTTT.

V and J are TRBV5-1 and TRBJ2-5; D is perhaps TRBD1 (5 bases). V shed 4 bases and J shed 5 bases, with 18 bases lying between them. CDR1 and CDR2 (germline): SGHRS, YFSETQ. This CDR3 spans 15 amino acids. CDR3 protein: CASSPSAGPRETQYF. As DNA, the CDR3 is TGCGCCAGCAGCCCCTCGGCAGGGCCCAGGGAGACCCAGTACTTC.

The chain couples TRBV6-5 to TRBJ1-2, with 9 bases identical to TRBD1. Per the germline V gene, CDR1 is MNHEY and CDR2 is SVGAGI. V shed 6 bases, J shed 3 bases, and the junction held 8 bases outside the gene matches. The CDR3 is 15 residues long. The CDR3 loop reads CASSLWTGEDYGYTF. As DNA, the CDR3 is TGTGCCAGCAGCCTTTGGACAGGGGAGGACTATGGCTACACCTTC.

V and J are TRBV12-5 and TRBJ2-1; perhaps TRBD2 as D (7 bases). With 3 bases removed from V and 1 base from J, the gap between germline ends came to 10 bases. The CDR3 has 15 amino acids. Germline V gene sequence: CDR1 LGHNT, CDR2 FRNRAP. For the CDR3, the DNA is TGTGCTAGTGGTTTAGGGGGGGTTTCCTACAATGAGCAGTTCTTC. It encodes CASGLGGVSYNEQFF.

This chain uses TRBV4-2 with TRBJ2-1; a possible D gene is TRBD1 (7 bases). The CDR3 loop spans 17 amino acids. V was trimmed by 0 bases and J by 7 bases, leaving 19 bases between them. Germline V CDR1 and CDR2: LGHNA, YNFKEQ. The CDR3 bases are TGTGCCAGCAGCCAAGAGCGTCCAGGGGGGCTCGCAAATGAGCAGTTCTTC. This codes for CASSQERPGGLANEQFF.

The rearrangement joins TRBV5-5 to TRBJ2-1; 9 nucleotides align to TRBD1. The CDR3 sequence is 15 residues long. The trim removed 2 bases at V and 5 bases at J, leaving 5 bases unmatched. Per the germline V gene, CDR1 is SGHKS and CDR2 is YYEKEE (reference sequence). The CDR3 DNA sequence: TGTGCCAGCAGCTTTGGACAGGGGATCGACAATGAGCAGTTCTTC. The encoded protein is CASSFGQGIDNEQFF.

V and J are TRBV5-4 and TRBJ1-1, with 7 nucleotides matching TRBD1. The junction had 7 bases not matched to a gene; V was cut back by 4 bases and J by 1 base. Germline V CDR1 and CDR2: SGHNT, YYREEE (reference sequence). The length of the CDR3 is 15 residues. This CDR3 reads CASSPRTGSNTEAFF. The CDR3 DNA reads TGTGCCAGCAGCCCAAGGACAGGATCGAACACTGAAGCTTTCTTT.

The chain links TRBV2 to TRBJ1-5; a weak D match, TRBD1 (5 bases). Per the germline V gene, CDR1 is SNHLY and CDR2 is FYNNEI. Trimming pared 10 bases from V and 0 bases from J, leaving 16 bases between. This CDR3 has 15 amino acids. CDR3 DNA sequence: TGTGCCACATCAAGAGACAGTACTAGCAATCAGCCCCAGCATTTT. It is translated as CATSRDSTSNQPQHF.

This clone was found once. The rearrangement links TRBV18 to TRBJ1-5; D remains ambiguous. CDR3 length equals 14 residues. Trimming took 2 bases from V and 7 from J, leaving 12 bases between them. Germline V gene sequence: CDR1 KGHSH, CDR2 LQKENI. The CDR3 spells CASSPGRTDQPQHF. CDR3 coding DNA: TGTGCCAGCTCACCAGGGCGGACTGACCAGCCCCAGCATTTT.

J is TRBJ2-5 and V is TRBV18; D may be TRBD1 (5 bases). The CDR3 has 13 amino acids. V was shortened by 4 bases and J by 2 bases, with 8 bases between the two germline ends. From germline, CDR1 is KGHSH and CDR2 LQKENI. CDR3 in DNA: TGTGCCAGCTCACAAAGACAGCAAGAGACCCAGTACTTC. Protein: CASSQRQQETQYF.